This is a list of T cell receptor beta chains from one sample in a study of T cell changes during pregnancy in multiple sclerosis. Assay: immunoSEQ multiplex PCR; the TCRdb copy retains only in-frame clones and omits some. The sample records about 120,000 clones, roughly nine tenths being singletons. The sequencing used peripheral blood, collected in the third trimester of pregnancy. The receptors here all came from a female donor with multiple sclerosis, enrolled in a pregnancy study. Both conserved end residues are part of each CDR3. Fields, in order: J gene, D gene, V gene, CDR3 length, clone size, CDR3 DNA, CDR3 protein. A D gene is named only where the DNA matches it firmly. Some rows mark clone size as missing; the rest say once, few, many or name a class of expanded clone.

J: TRBJ1-4
D: TRBD1
V: TRBV7-2
length: 15
size: once
DNA: TGTGCCAGCAGCTCCGACAGGGGGCTATATGAAAAACTGTTTTTT
CDR3: CASSSDRGLYEKLFF

J: TRBJ2-7
D: -
V: TRBV21-1
length: 17
size: -
DNA: TGTGCCAGCAGCCTCCCAGAACTCTGGGACAACTCCTACGAGCAGTACTTC
CDR3: CASSLPELWDNSYEQYF

J: TRBJ1-6
D: -
V: TRBV30
length: 14
size: -
DNA: TGTGCCTGGAGTGTGAGCAGGGTCAACTCACCCCTCCACTTT
CDR3: CAWSVSRVNSPLHF

J: TRBJ2-1
D: TRBD1
V: TRBV19
length: 16
size: once
DNA: TGTGCCAGTAGTTCTCAGGGGGCACGGCCCTACAATGAGCAGTTCTTC
CDR3: CASSSQGARPYNEQFF

J: TRBJ1-1
D: -
V: TRBV19
length: 15
size: -
DNA: TGTGCCAGTAGTTCCTGGACAGCTTTGAACACTGAAGCTTTCTTT
CDR3: CASSSWTALNTEAFF

J: TRBJ2-7
D: -
V: TRBV28
length: 15
size: -
DNA: TGTGCCAGCAGCCATGCGGGAACAGGTTCCTACGAGCAGTACTTC
CDR3: CASSHAGTGSYEQYF

J: TRBJ1-1
D: TRBD1
V: TRBV11-2
length: 18
size: -
DNA: TGTGCCAGCAGCTACCCCCTCGGACAGGTAAACATGAACACTGAAGCTTTCTTT
CDR3: CASSYPLGQVNMNTEAFF

J: TRBJ1-3
D: TRBD1
V: TRBV9
length: 15
size: -
DNA: TGTGCCAGCAGCGTCCGTACAGGGGCTGGAAACACCATATATTTT
CDR3: CASSVRTGAGNTIYF

J: TRBJ1-2
D: -
V: TRBV5-6
length: 14
size: -
DNA: TGTGCCAGCAGCTTGGGGGGGCTATGGCTTAGCTACACCTTC
CDR3: CASSLGGLWLSYTF

J: TRBJ2-6
D: TRBD1
V: TRBV19
length: 18
size: -
DNA: TGTGCCAGTAGCCTAGCGACAGGGGGCGCACGGGGGGCCAACGTCCTGACTTTC
CDR3: CASSLATGGARGANVLTF

J: TRBJ1-2
D: -
V: TRBV7-6
length: 15
size: -
DNA: TGTGCCAGCAGCCCGTTCGCGGAGGGGAGTTCAGGCTACACCTTC
CDR3: CASSPFAEGSSGYTF